The rows below give T cell receptor beta chains drawn from one sample of a study of blood T cell repertoires in COVID-19. Generated by immunoSEQ multiplex PCR, the TCRdb table keeps only in-frame clones and is missing some. The repertoire holds under 70,000 clones, with about nine tenths as singletons. Source material: peripheral blood. The receptors shown here come from a woman aged 70 to 79 with acute or convalescent COVID-19. CDR3s include the opening cysteine and the closing phenylalanine or tryptophan. Each record gives: V gene, D gene, clone size, J gene, CDR3 DNA, CDR3 protein. The D gene is left open where the match is weak. For some rows the clone size is stated as once, few or many, or as a class when expanded; others skip it.

>TRBV7-2|TRBD2|-|TRBJ2-7
TGTGCCAGCAGCTTAGGGTCGCGGGGGAACTACGAGCAGTACTTC
CASSLGSRGNYEQYF
>TRBV7-7|TRBD1|-|TRBJ2-2
TGTGCTAGCAGCTTAGAGAGGGCAGGGGGCAACGCCGGGGAGCTGTTTTTT
CASSLERAGGNAGELFF
>TRBV15|-|once|TRBJ1-2
TGTGCCACCAGCAGAGAGGAAGGGGGTTTTTTCTTC
CATSREEGGFFF
>TRBV5-4|TRBD2|-|TRBJ2-1
TGTGCCAGCAGCTCTAGCGGGAGACACAATGAGCAGTTCTTC
CASSSSGRHNEQFF
>TRBV10-3|TRBD2|-|TRBJ2-1
TGTGCCATCAGTGAGTGGACTAGCGGGAATGAGCAGTTCTTC
CAISEWTSGNEQFF
>TRBV10-3|-|-|TRBJ2-2
TGTGCCATCAGTGACGGCAGGTCAAACACCGGGGAGCTGTTTTTT
CAISDGRSNTGELFF
>TRBV19|-|once|TRBJ2-1
TGTGCCAGTAGTATAGATTCAGGACAGTCCTACAATGAGCAGTTCTTC
CASSIDSGQSYNEQFF
>TRBV11-2|TRBD1|-|TRBJ1-1
TGTGCCAGCAGCCGACTGACAGGGGTTCCGAACACTGAAGCTTTCTTT
CASSRLTGVPNTEAFF
>TRBV5-1|TRBD2|-|TRBJ2-5
TGCGCCAGCAGCTCCACTAGCGGCCTTGGAGAGACCCAGTACTTC
CASSSTSGLGETQYF
>TRBV28|TRBD1|-|TRBJ1-5
TGTGCCAGCAGTTTCGACAGGGGGAACAATCAGCCCCAGCATTTT
CASSFDRGNNQPQHF
>TRBV28|TRBD2|-|TRBJ2-1
TGTGCCAGCAGTTTTAAGGCGGGAGGATACAATGAGCAGTTCTTC
CASSFKAGGYNEQFF
>TRBV6-5|TRBD1|-|TRBJ1-1
TGTGCCAGCAGTAGGCTAGGGGGCGAAGCTTTCTTT
CASSRLGGEAFF
>TRBV4-1|TRBD2|-|TRBJ2-5
TGCGCCAGCAGCCCCGGGACTAGCGGGGGGGCCTTACAAGAGACCCAGTACTTC
CASSPGTSGGALQETQYF
>TRBV15|-|-|TRBJ1-1
TGTGCCACCAGCAGTTCATCCATCGGAGTGGACACTGAAGCTTTCTTT
CATSSSSIGVDTEAFF
>TRBV27|-|-|TRBJ2-3
TGTGCCAGCCACACCCCAGATACGCAGTATTTT
CASHTPDTQYF
>TRBV11-3|-|once|TRBJ2-7
TGTGCCAGCAGCTTAGACACACCGGGACATCCCCTCTACGAGCAGTACTTC
CASSLDTPGHPLYEQYF
>TRBV19|-|-|TRBJ2-7
TGTGCCAGTAGTATTGGGGACTTAACCTACGAGCAGTACTTC
CASSIGDLTYEQYF
>TRBV7-8|-|-|TRBJ1-1
TGTGCCAGCAGCTTAATAACCGGGACATTGAACACTGAAGCTTTCTTT
CASSLITGTLNTEAFF
>TRBV7-3|TRBD1|once|TRBJ2-2
TGTGCCAGCAGCTTAATTGCAGGGGGCTATAACACCGGGGAGCTGTTTTTT
CASSLIAGGYNTGELFF
>TRBV7-9|TRBD1|many|TRBJ1-5
TGTGCCAGCAGCTCGGGACAGGGCAATCAGCCCCAGCATTTT
CASSSGQGNQPQHF
>TRBV11-2|-|-|TRBJ2-1
TGTGCCAGCAGCTTAGCCAGGTCGGACAATGAGCAGTTCTTC
CASSLARSDNEQFF
>TRBV3-1/TRBV3-2|TRBD1|-|TRBJ2-2
TGTGCCAGCAGCCTCCGGACAGGGGGAGCCGGGGAGCTGTTTTTT
CASSLRTGGAGELFF
>TRBV7-2|-|-|TRBJ1-4
TGTGCCAGCAGCCAACCGATGGACCCAACGGGGAAACTGTTTTTT
CASSQPMDPTGKLFF
>TRBV28|TRBD1|-|TRBJ2-5
TGTGCCAGCAGCCCCCGACAGGGTGAACAAGAGACCCAGTACTTC
CASSPRQGEQETQYF
>TRBV7-8|-|-|TRBJ1-1
TGTGCCAGCAGCTTAACCACAGGGAACGAAGCTTTCTTT
CASSLTTGNEAFF
>TRBV12-5|TRBD1|once|TRBJ1-6
TGTGCTAGTGGGCCGGGACAGGGCAATTCACCCCTCCACTTT
CASGPGQGNSPLHF
>TRBV19|-|-|TRBJ2-1
TGTGCCAGTAGTATTAGCGGGACAGGGAAGAGCAGGGAGCAGTTCTTC
CASSISGTGKSREQFF
>TRBV7-9|-|-|TRBJ1-2
TGTGCCAGCAGCTTAGAAACGGAGGCTGATGGCTACACCTTC
CASSLETEADGYTF